The source of this TCR beta chain is a study of T cell responses to AZD1222 COVID-19 vaccine. CDR1 is SGHNT and CDR2 is YYREEE in the germline V gene (reference sequence). J lost 7 bases, V lost 4 bases, and 18 bases had no gene match. This CDR3 is built from 17 residues. Notes on this clone: Its antigen is undetermined.

General study results and limits: Most donors were white British and more were female, and clonal diversity was possibly underestimated.

Assay used: immunoSEQ multiplex PCR; TCRdb lists only in-frame clones, some missing. The sample lists 99,000 or so clones; roughly 82% were seen once. The chain combines TRBV5-4 with TRBJ2-3; TRBD1 matches at 7 bases. The receptor's source is an adult in good health. Sample: peripheral blood, taken on day 0 of AZD1222 vaccination. The CDR3 spells CASSPAPVDRESHTQYF. CDR3 sequence (DNA): TGTGCCAGCAGCCCCGCTCCCGTAGACAGGGAGAGTCATACGCAGTATTTT.